These T cell receptor beta chains were read from a single sample in a study of blood T cell repertoires in COVID-19. Profiling relied on immunoSEQ multiplex PCR, and the TCRdb table lists in-frame clones only, not all of them. The sample includes some 140,000 clones, approximately 80% of them seen just once. The sample comprised peripheral blood. Receptor source: a woman aged 60-75 years with COVID-19, enrolled during active disease. The CDR3 runs from the conserved cysteine through the conserved F or W. Fields, in order: D gene, clone size, J gene, V gene, CDR3 protein, CDR3 DNA. D genes are given only for firm matches. Only part of the rows carry a size: once, few, many, or a class if the clone is expanded.

D: TRBD2; size: -; J: TRBJ2-5; V: TRBV7-8; CDR3: CASSSDRLAGQETQYF; DNA: TGTGCCAGCAGCTCCGACCGACTAGCGGGACAAGAGACCCAGTACTTC
D: -; size: -; J: TRBJ1-2; V: TRBV12-3/TRBV12-4; CDR3: CASTWGAFGYTF; DNA: TGTGCCAGCACCTGGGGCGCCTTCGGCTACACCTTC
D: TRBD1; size: -; J: TRBJ1-1; V: TRBV7-9; CDR3: CASSSKQGLNTEAFF; DNA: TGTGCCAGCAGCTCAAAACAGGGGCTGAACACTGAAGCTTTCTTT
D: TRBD1; size: -; J: TRBJ1-4; V: TRBV14; CDR3: CASSLDRVTNEKLFF; DNA: TGTGCCAGCAGCCTCGACAGGGTAACTAATGAAAAACTGTTTTTT
D: -; size: -; J: TRBJ1-1; V: TRBV7-9; CDR3: CASSLQGRDTEAFF; DNA: TGTGCCAGCAGCTTACAGGGAAGGGACACTGAAGCTTTCTTT
D: -; size: -; J: TRBJ1-6; V: TRBV12-3/TRBV12-4; CDR3: CASSSGYSPLHF; DNA: TGTGCCAGCAGTTCAGGGTATTCACCCCTCCACTTT
D: -; size: -; J: TRBJ2-3; V: TRBV29-1; CDR3: CSVSDTNTQYF; DNA: TGCAGCGTTTCCGACACAAATACGCAGTATTTT
D: TRBD1; size: -; J: TRBJ1-1; V: TRBV3-1/TRBV3-2; CDR3: CASSLRQGVGTEAFF; DNA: TGTGCCAGCAGCCTACGACAGGGGGTAGGCACTGAAGCTTTCTTT
D: TRBD1; size: -; J: TRBJ1-2; V: TRBV19; CDR3: CASSVQGSDGYTF; DNA: TGTGCCAGTAGTGTACAGGGGTCGGATGGCTACACCTTC
D: -; size: -; J: TRBJ1-2; V: TRBV4-2; CDR3: CASSQDLNRPGYTF; DNA: TGTGCCAGCAGCCAAGATCTAAACAGGCCTGGCTACACCTTC
D: TRBD1; size: few; J: TRBJ2-7; V: TRBV29-1; CDR3: CSGRDRGMVEYF; DNA: TGCAGCGGCCGGGACAGGGGGATGGTTGAGTACTTC
D: TRBD2; size: -; J: TRBJ2-5; V: TRBV9; CDR3: CASSVRPSGEGETQYF; DNA: TGTGCCAGCAGCGTAAGGCCTAGCGGGGAAGGTGAGACCCAGTACTTC
D: TRBD1; size: -; J: TRBJ1-3; V: TRBV6-5; CDR3: CASLTGGGGNTIYF; DNA: TGTGCCAGCCTTACAGGGGGCGGTGGAAACACCATATATTTT
D: -; size: -; J: TRBJ1-2; V: TRBV9; CDR3: CASSVGTTGFRDGYTF; DNA: TGTGCCAGCAGCGTAGGAACCACAGGGTTCAGGGATGGCTACACCTTC
D: -; size: -; J: TRBJ1-6; V: TRBV5-4; CDR3: CASSLDRSGEFTLHF; DNA: TGTGCCAGCAGTTTGGACAGATCCGGGGAATTCACCCTCCACTTT
D: TRBD2; size: -; J: TRBJ2-4; V: TRBV7-9; CDR3: CASSLVSGGNIQYF; DNA: TGTGCCAGCAGTCTCGTTAGCGGGGGGAACATTCAGTACTTC
D: TRBD2; size: -; J: TRBJ2-5; V: TRBV14; CDR3: CASSQASGRRETQYF; DNA: TGTGCCAGCAGCCAAGCTAGCGGGAGGCGGGAGACCCAGTACTTC
D: TRBD1; size: -; J: TRBJ1-1; V: TRBV27; CDR3: CASRRQGVMNTEAFF; DNA: TGTGCCAGCAGACGACAGGGAGTCATGAACACTGAAGCTTTCTTT
D: -; size: few; J: TRBJ1-2; V: TRBV9; CDR3: CASSPPDRNYGYTF; DNA: TGTGCCAGCAGCCCCCCCGACAGGAACTATGGCTACACCTTC
D: -; size: -; J: TRBJ2-3; V: TRBV5-1; CDR3: CASSLDLLDTQYF; DNA: TGCGCCAGCAGCTTGGACTTGTTGGATACGCAGTATTTT
D: -; size: few; J: TRBJ1-6; V: TRBV20-1; CDR3: CSASPDAGNGSPLHF; DNA: TGCAGTGCTAGTCCGGACGCGGGCAACGGATCACCCCTCCACTTT
D: TRBD2; size: -; J: TRBJ2-1; V: TRBV6-1; CDR3: CASSAAGGHNEQFF; DNA: TGTGCCAGCAGTGCAGCGGGGGGGCACAATGAGCAGTTCTTC
D: -; size: -; J: TRBJ2-5; V: TRBV6-5; CDR3: CASSYSQAGVGETQYF; DNA: TGTGCCAGCAGTTACTCGCAGGCAGGGGTTGGAGAGACCCAGTACTTC
D: -; size: -; J: TRBJ1-3; V: TRBV18; CDR3: CASSPYRQSSSGNTIYF; DNA: TGTGCCAGCTCACCCTACAGGCAATCCAGCTCTGGAAACACCATATATTTT
D: -; size: -; J: TRBJ1-1; V: TRBV30; CDR3: CAWSRLNTEAFF; DNA: TGTGCCTGGAGCCGGTTGAACACTGAAGCTTTCTTT
D: TRBD1; size: -; J: TRBJ1-6; V: TRBV5-1; CDR3: CASSSGQGEYSPLHF; DNA: TGCGCCAGCAGTTCTGGACAGGGGGAATATTCACCCCTCCACTTT
D: -; size: -; J: TRBJ1-1; V: TRBV9; CDR3: CASSGPLRVNTEAFF; DNA: TGTGCCAGCAGCGGCCCTTTGCGGGTGAACACTGAAGCTTTCTTT